The present T cell receptor beta chain was sequenced within a study of T cells after yellow fever vaccination. Findings of the study overall: Post-booster repertoires contained most primary-vaccination clones again (around 97% CD4, around 88% CD8). Researchers noted that a small share of clonotypes showed up in both CD4 and CD8 compartments.

TCRdb redid the calling of the 5' RACE reads with MiXCR, one entry per CDR3 protein. The data hold about 360,000 distinct CDR3 sequences, with 6.2% observed a single time. This clonotype was picked up many times. Its target is not known. The CDR3 is made up of 12 amino acids. V was cut by 8 bases and J by 11 bases, with 16 bases left in between. From germline, CDR1 is SGHAT and CDR2 FQNNGV. The sequencing here drew on PBMCs, taken 5 days after the yellow fever booster vaccination. This chain joins TRBV11-2 and TRBJ2-4, with D maybe TRBD2 (6 bases). This TCR derives from a man between 25 and 39 years old who received the YFV17D yellow fever vaccine. The CDR3 bases are TGTGCCAGCCGGCGGGATCGCACTGTTCAGTACTTC. Protein: CASRRDRTVQYF.